What follows are 3 T cell receptor beta chains derived from one specimen sequenced in a study of blood T cells in healthy people across ages. It was with a sample-barcoded 5' primer and a J-beta primer mix that a second PCR of roughly 7 to 12 cycles was run. MiXCR was run by TCRdb on the 5' RACE reads, yielding one entry per CDR3 protein. The data hold about 640,000 distinct CDR3 sequences, with about 30% observed a single time. The sequenced sample was blood. These receptors were collected from a woman older than 75 in good health.

This clonotype was counted once. Being one base from a much bigger clone, this may be a read error. The CDR3 loop is CASSCDGATDTQYF. CDR3 DNA sequence: TGTGCCAGCAGCTGTGACGGGGCCACAGATACGCAGTATTTT. The rearrangement links TRBV7-3 to TRBJ2-3; D may correspond to TRBD1 or TRBD2 (5 bases each). The CDR3 runs to 14 residues. V was shortened by 4 bases and J by 2 bases, with 10 bases between the two germline ends. The V gene's germline CDR1 is SGHTA and CDR2 FQGTGA.

This clonotype appeared a few times. V and J are TRBV11-2 and TRBJ2-3; 12 bases map to TRBD1. The CDR3 length is 17 residues. V trimming: 5 bases; J trimming: 0 bases; junction bases outside the gene matches: 6. The germline V gene has CDR1 SGHAT and CDR2 FQNNGV. The DNA of the CDR3 is TGTGCCAGCAGCAGGGGGACAGGGGGCCCTAGCACAGATACGCAGTATTTT. Translation: CASSRGTGGPSTDTQYF.

Regarding this clonotype: A clone one base away is much larger, so this may be a read error. V and J are TRBV7-2 and TRBJ2-6; D might be TRBD1 (5 bases). Germline CDR1 is SGHTA and CDR2 is FQGNSA. The CDR3 covers 17 residues. In nucleotides, the CDR3 is TGTGCCAGCAGCTTAGGGCAGGGTCACCCTGGGGCCAACGTCCGGACTTTC. This codes for CASSLGQGHPGANVRTF.